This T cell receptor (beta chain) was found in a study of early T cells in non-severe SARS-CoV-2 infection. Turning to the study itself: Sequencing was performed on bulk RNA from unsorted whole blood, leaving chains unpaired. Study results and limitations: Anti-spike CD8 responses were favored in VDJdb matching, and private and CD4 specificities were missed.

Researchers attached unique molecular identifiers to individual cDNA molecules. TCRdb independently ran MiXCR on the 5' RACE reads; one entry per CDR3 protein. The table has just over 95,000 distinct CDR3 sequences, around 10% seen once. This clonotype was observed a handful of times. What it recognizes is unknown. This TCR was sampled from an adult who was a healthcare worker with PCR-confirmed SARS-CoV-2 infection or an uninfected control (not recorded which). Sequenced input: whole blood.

CDR3 residues: CSAIAGGPYTQYF. The CDR3, as DNA: TGCAGTGCCATAGCGGGGGGGCCCTATACGCAGTATTTT. The chain couples TRBV20-1 to TRBJ2-3, with TRBD2 matching 11 bases. CDR1 and CDR2 from the germline V gene are DFQATT and SNEGSKA (reference sequence). Trimming took 6 bases from V and 7 from J; bases not matched to a gene: 6. The CDR3 covers 13 residues.